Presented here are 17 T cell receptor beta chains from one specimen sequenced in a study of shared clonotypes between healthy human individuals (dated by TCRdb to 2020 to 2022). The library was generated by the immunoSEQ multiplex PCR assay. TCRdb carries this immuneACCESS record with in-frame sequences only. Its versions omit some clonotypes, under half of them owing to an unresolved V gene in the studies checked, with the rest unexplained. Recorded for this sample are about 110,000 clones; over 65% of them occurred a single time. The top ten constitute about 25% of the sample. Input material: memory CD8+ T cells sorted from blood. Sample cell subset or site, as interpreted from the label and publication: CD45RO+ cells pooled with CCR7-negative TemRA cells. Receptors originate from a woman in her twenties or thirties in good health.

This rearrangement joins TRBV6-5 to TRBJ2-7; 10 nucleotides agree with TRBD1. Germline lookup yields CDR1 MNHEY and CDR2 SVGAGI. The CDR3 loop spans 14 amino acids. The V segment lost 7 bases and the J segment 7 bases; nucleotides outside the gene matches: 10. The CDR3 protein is CASTTGTGAREQYF. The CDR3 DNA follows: TGTGCCAGCACCACCGGGACAGGGGCTCGTGAGCAGTACTTC.

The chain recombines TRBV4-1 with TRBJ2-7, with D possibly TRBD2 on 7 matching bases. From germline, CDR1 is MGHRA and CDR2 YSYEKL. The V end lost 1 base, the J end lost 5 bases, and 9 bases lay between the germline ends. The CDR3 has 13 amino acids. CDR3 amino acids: CASSQVGGDEQYF. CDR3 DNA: TGCGCCAGCAGCCAAGTAGGGGGGGACGAGCAGTACTTC.

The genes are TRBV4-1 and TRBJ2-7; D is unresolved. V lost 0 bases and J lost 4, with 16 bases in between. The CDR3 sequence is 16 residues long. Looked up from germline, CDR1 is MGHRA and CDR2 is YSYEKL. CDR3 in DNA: TGCGCCAGCAGCCAAGATCTTTTGCGGAAGCCTTACGAGCAGTACTTC. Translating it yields CASSQDLLRKPYEQYF.

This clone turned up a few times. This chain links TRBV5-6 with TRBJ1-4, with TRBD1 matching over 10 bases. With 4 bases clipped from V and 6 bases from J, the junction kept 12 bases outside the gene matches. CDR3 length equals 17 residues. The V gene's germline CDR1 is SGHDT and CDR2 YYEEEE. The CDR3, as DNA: TGTGCCAGCAGCCGGCCCCGGGACAGGGGAAGAGATGAAAAACTGTTTTTT. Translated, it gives CASSRPRDRGRDEKLFF.

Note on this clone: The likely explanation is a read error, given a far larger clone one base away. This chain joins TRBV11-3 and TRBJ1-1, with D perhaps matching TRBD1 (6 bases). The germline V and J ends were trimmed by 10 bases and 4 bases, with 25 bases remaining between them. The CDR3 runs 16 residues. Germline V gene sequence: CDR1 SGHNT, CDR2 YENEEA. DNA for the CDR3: TGTGCCACCCCACGCGCGGGCCTCAGGGGTATCACTGAAGCTTTCTTT. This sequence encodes CATPRAGLRGITEAFF.

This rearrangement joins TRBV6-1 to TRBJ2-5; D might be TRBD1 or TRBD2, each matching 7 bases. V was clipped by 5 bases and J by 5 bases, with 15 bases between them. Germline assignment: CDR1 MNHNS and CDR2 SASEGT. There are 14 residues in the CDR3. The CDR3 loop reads CASSRTGEGETQYF. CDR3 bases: TGTGCCAGCAGTCGAACAGGGGAGGGTGAGACCCAGTACTTC.

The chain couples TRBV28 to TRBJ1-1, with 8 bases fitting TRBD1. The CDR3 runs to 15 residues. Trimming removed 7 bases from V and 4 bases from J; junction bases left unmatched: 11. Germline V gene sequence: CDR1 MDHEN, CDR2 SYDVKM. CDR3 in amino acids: CASTLGGQVSTEAFF. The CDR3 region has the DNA TGTGCCAGCACCCTGGGGGGACAGGTGAGCACTGAAGCTTTCTTT.

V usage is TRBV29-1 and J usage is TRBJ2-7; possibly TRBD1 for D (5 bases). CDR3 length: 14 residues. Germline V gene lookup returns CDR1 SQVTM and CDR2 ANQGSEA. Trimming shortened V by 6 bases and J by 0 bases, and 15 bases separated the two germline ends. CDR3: CSVGFGANSYEQYF. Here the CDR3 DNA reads TGCAGCGTGGGTTTTGGGGCCAACTCCTACGAGCAGTACTTC.

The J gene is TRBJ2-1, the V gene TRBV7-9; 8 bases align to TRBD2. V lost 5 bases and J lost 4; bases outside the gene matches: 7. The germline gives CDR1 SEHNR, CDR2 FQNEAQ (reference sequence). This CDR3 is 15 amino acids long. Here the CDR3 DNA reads TGTGCCAGCAGCCTCGGGACTAGACGTTACAATGAGCAGTTCTTC. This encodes CASSLGTRRYNEQFF.

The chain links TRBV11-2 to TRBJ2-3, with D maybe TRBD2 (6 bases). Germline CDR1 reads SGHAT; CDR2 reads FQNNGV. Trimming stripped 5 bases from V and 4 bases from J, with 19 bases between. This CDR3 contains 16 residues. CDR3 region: CASSPLGGQVADTQYF. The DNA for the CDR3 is TGTGCCAGCAGCCCCCTGGGAGGCCAGGTGGCAGATACGCAGTATTTT.

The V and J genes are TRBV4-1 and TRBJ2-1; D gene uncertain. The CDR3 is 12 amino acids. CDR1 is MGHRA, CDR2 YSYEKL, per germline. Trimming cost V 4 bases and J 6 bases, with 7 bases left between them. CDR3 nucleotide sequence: TGCGCCAGCAGCCTCGGACCCAATGAGCAGTTCTTC. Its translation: CASSLGPNEQFF.

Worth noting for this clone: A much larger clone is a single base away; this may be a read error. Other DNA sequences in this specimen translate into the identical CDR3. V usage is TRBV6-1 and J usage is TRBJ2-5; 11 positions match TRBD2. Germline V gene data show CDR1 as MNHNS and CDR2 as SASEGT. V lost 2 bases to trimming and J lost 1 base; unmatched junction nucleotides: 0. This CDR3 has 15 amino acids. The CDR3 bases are TGTGCCAGCAGTGAACTAGCGGGAGGCCAAGAGACCCAGTACTTC. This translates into CASSELAGGQETQYF.

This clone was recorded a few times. In DNA form, the CDR3 reads TGCGCCAGCAGCCAAGCCTACAGGGGCCCCTCCTACGAGCAGTACTTC. Amino acids: CASSQAYRGPSYEQYF. The chain couples TRBV4-1 to TRBJ2-7; 7 nucleotides line up with TRBD1. This CDR3 spans 16 amino acids. V lost 1 base to trimming and J lost 0 bases; unmatched junction nucleotides: 6. The V gene's germline CDR1 is MGHRA and CDR2 YSYEKL.

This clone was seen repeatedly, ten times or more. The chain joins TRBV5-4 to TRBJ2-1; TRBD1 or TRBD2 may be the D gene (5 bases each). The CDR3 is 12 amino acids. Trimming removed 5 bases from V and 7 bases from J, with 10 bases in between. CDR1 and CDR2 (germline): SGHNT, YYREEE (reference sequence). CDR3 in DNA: TGTGCCAGCAGTGGGACCCGAAATGAGCAGTTCTTC. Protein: CASSGTRNEQFF.

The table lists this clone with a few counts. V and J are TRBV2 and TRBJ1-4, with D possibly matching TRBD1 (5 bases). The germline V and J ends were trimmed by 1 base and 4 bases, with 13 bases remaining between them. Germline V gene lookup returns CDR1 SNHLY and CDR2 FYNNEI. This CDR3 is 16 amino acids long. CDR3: CASSEVPGHSNEKLFF. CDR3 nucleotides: TGTGCCAGCAGTGAAGTTCCAGGGCACAGTAATGAAAAACTGTTTTTT. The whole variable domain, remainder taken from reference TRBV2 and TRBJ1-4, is EPEVTQTPSHQVTQMGQEVILRCVPISNHLYFYWYRQILGQKVEFLVSFYNNEISEKSEIFDDQFSVERPDGSNFTLKIRSTKLEDSAMYFCASSEVPGHSNEKLFFGSGTQLSVL.

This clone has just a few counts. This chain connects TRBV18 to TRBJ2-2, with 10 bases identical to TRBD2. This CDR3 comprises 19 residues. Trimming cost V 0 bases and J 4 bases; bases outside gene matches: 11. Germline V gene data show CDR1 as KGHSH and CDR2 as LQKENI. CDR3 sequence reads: CASSPPSGRINKGTGELFF. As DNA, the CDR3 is TGTGCCAGCTCACCACCTAGCGGGAGGATTAATAAGGGCACCGGGGAGCTGTTTTTT.

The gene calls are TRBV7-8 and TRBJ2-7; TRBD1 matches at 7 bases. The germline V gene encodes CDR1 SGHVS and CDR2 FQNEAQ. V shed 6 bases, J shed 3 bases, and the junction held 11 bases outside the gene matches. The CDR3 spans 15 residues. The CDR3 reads CASSSTGTSNYEQYF. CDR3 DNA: TGTGCCAGCAGTTCGACAGGGACGTCTAACTACGAGCAGTACTTC.